Listed below are T cell receptor beta chains from one sample, sequenced in a study of CXCR3 chemokines and chemotherapy response in bladder cancer. Via MiXCR, TCRdb re-called the PCR reads, giving one row per CDR3 protein. The sample has about 8,100 distinct CDR3 sequences, roughly 13% seen once. The specimen was obtained from a patient whose treatment included neoadjuvant chemotherapy. These receptors came from a human donor with bladder cancer that responded to neoadjuvant chemotherapy. Each CDR3 is given with its conserved first and last residue. A D gene is named only where the DNA matches it firmly. Clone size appears in some rows only: once, few, many, or a class for an expanded clone.

d_gene	abundance	v_gene	j_gene	CDR3aa	CDR3nt
NA	many	TRBV19	TRBJ2-3	CATTQSSTQYF	TGTGCCACTACCCAGTCTTCAACGCAGTATTTT
TRBD2	NA	TRBV6-1	TRBJ2-3	CASRSSGGATDTQYF	TGTGCCAGCAGAAGTAGCGGGGGGGCCACAGATACGCAGTATTTT
NA	NA	TRBV5-5	TRBJ1-1	CASREDLNTEAFF	TGTGCCAGCAGGGAGGACTTGAACACTGAAGCTTTCTTT
TRBD2	many	TRBV7-2	TRBJ2-2	CASSLAPGGNTGELFF	TGTGCCAGCAGCTTAGCCCCGGGGGGGAACACCGGGGAGCTGTTTTTT
TRBD2	medium-sized	TRBV19	TRBJ2-2	CASSMFSGGALDTGELFF	TGTGCCAGTAGTATGTTTAGCGGGGGGGCCCTGGACACCGGGGAGCTGTTTTTT
TRBD1	many	TRBV19	TRBJ1-5	CASSSGQGSQPQHF	TGTGCCAGTAGTAGCGGACAGGGGTCCCAGCCCCAGCATTTT
TRBD1	many	TRBV19	TRBJ2-2	CASSMDGTGGSGELFF	TGTGCCAGTAGTATGGATGGGACAGGGGGATCCGGGGAGCTGTTTTTT
TRBD1	medium-sized	TRBV6-1	TRBJ2-4	CASRDRGGNIQYF	TGTGCCAGCAGGGACAGGGGTGGAAACATTCAGTACTTC
NA	few	TRBV5-6	TRBJ2-2	CASSLGRVNTGELFF	TGTGCCAGCAGCTTGGGCAGGGTCAACACCGGGGAGCTGTTTTTT
NA	few	TRBV27	TRBJ1-4	CASSFRGTSSGNEKLFF	TGTGCCAGCAGTTTTAGGGGGACATCCTCCGGTAATGAAAAACTGTTTTTT
NA	medium-sized	TRBV19	TRBJ1-1	CASSIDGGVNTEAFF	TGTGCCAGTAGTATAGACGGGGGAGTGAACACTGAAGCTTTCTTT
NA	few	TRBV11-2	TRBJ2-7	CASSPLYEQYF	TGTGCCAGCAGCCCTCTCTACGAGCAGTACTTC